These 15 T cell receptor beta chains originate from one sample sequenced in a study of blood T cell repertoires in COVID-19. The data were produced by immunoSEQ multiplex PCR, yet TCRdb's version contains in-frame clones alone and is incomplete. The table includes over 200,000 clones, about 89% detected once. Source material: peripheral blood. These TCRs come from a man in his forties who had recovered from COVID-19.

The chain links TRBV6-2 or TRBV6-3 to TRBJ2-7; D uncertain. With 2 bases removed from V and 3 bases from J, the gap between germline ends came to 8 bases. Germline CDR1 reads MNHEY; CDR2 reads SVGEGT. This CDR3 contains 13 residues. CDR3 region: CASSYRFYYEQYF. In DNA form, the CDR3 reads TGTGCCAGCAGTTACCGCTTCTACTACGAGCAGTACTTC.

The rearrangement links TRBV5-4 to TRBJ1-5, with TRBD1 matching over 10 bases. The CDR3 length is 14 residues. Germline trimming cut 3 bases from V and 4 bases from J; bases unmatched to any gene: 1. CDR1 is SGHNT and CDR2 is YYREEE in the germline V gene (reference sequence). CDR3 bases: TGTGCCAGCAGCTCGGACAGGGGGAATCAGCCCCAGCATTTT. Its translation is CASSSDRGNQPQHF.

J is TRBJ1-1 and V is TRBV9; D perhaps matches TRBD1 (6 bases). The V end lost 3 bases, the J end lost 0 bases, and 9 bases lay between the germline ends. The V gene's germline CDR1 is SGDLS and CDR2 YYNGEE. This CDR3 is 14 amino acids long. The CDR3 nucleotides are TGTGCCAGCAGCGGGGAGGGGGTGAACACTGAAGCTTTCTTT. Its protein is CASSGEGVNTEAFF.

The chain is built from TRBV27 and TRBJ2-1, with 8 bases that match TRBD2. CDR3 size: 15 residues. From germline, CDR1 is MNHEY and CDR2 SMNVEV (reference sequence). After removal of 5 bases from V and 9 bases from J, the junction contained 12 bases not matched to a gene. This CDR3 reads CASSPSSGSRGEQFF. The CDR3, as DNA: TGTGCCAGCAGTCCGTCCAGCGGGAGTCGCGGTGAGCAGTTCTTC.

The J gene is TRBJ1-5, the V gene TRBV6-5, with unresolved D. This CDR3 has 15 residues. Looked up from germline, CDR1 is MNHEY and CDR2 is SVGAGI. Trimming cost V 2 bases and J 2 bases, with 10 bases left between them. DNA of the CDR3: TGTGCCAGCAGTTACGGAGAGGTGCGCAATCAGCCCCAGCATTTT. Translated: CASSYGEVRNQPQHF.

In DNA, the CDR3 is TGTGCCAGCAGTTTCATTCGACAGGTCGCAGAGCAGTACTTC. This translates into CASSFIRQVAEQYF. The chain couples TRBV5-8 to TRBJ2-7; possible D gene TRBD1, 6 bases. The CDR3 is made up of 14 amino acids. Germline-derived CDR1 and CDR2 are SGHTS and YDEGEE. V was pared by 5 bases and J by 7 bases, with 19 bases between.

The J gene is TRBJ2-2, the V gene TRBV19; D is unclear. The CDR3 covers 15 residues. The germline gives CDR1 LNHDA, CDR2 SQIVND (reference sequence). The V gene lost 7 bases and the J gene lost 0 bases, with 12 bases spanning the gap. The CDR3 DNA is TGTGCCAGTACCCGTGAGCTCCCGAACACCGGGGAGCTGTTTTTT. Its protein is CASTRELPNTGELFF.

The chain links TRBV9 to TRBJ2-3; 8 nucleotides line up with TRBD1. This CDR3 comprises 17 residues. Germline-derived CDR1 and CDR2 are SGDLS and YYNGEE. Trimming took 4 bases from V and 4 from J; bases not matched to a gene: 14. CDR3 sequence: CASSPHTQGVGADTQYF. For the CDR3, the DNA is TGTGCCAGCAGCCCACACACACAGGGGGTAGGCGCAGATACGCAGTATTTT.

The CDR3, as DNA: TGTGCCAGCTCCCCTGGGAAGGGACTGTTAACCTACGAGCAGTACTTC. It specifies CASSPGKGLLTYEQYF. V is TRBV5-4 and J is TRBJ2-7; TRBD2 might be the D (6 bases). Germline V gene lookup returns CDR1 SGHNT and CDR2 YYREEE (reference sequence). V lost 7 bases, J lost 2 bases, and 22 bases lay in between. This CDR3 contains 16 residues.

This clone was observed a handful of times. The CDR3 loop reads CASSLGDRQGRDYGYTF. DNA for the CDR3: TGTGCCAGCAGCTTAGGGGACCGACAGGGCCGAGACTATGGCTACACCTTC. The chain carries TRBV13 and TRBJ1-2; 7 bases are shared with TRBD1. J gave up 3 bases and V 0 bases, and 10 bases lay outside the gene matches. The CDR3 spans 17 residues. Germline values: CDR1 PRHDT, CDR2 FYEKMQ (reference sequence).

The chain links TRBV5-1 to TRBJ1-1; 8 bases are a match to TRBD1. Germline V gene sequence: CDR1 SGHRS, CDR2 YFSETQ. This CDR3 is built from 16 residues. With V trimmed by 0 bases and J by 0 bases, 4 bases remained unmatched. CDR3 coding DNA: TGCGCCAGCAGCTTGGACGCACAGGGGGTGAACACTGAAGCTTTCTTT. Translated, it gives CASSLDAQGVNTEAFF. Full variable domain (outside the CDR3, taken from reference TRBV5-1 and TRBJ1-1): KAGVTQTPRYLIKTRGQQVTLSCSPISGHRSVSWYQQTPGQGLQFLFEYFSETQRNKGNFPGRFSGRQFSNSRSEMNVSTLELGDSALYLCASSLDAQGVNTEAFFGQGTRLTVV.

The chain uses TRBV10-2 and TRBJ2-2, with 7 bases lining up with TRBD2. This CDR3 contains 16 residues. V dropped 7 bases and J dropped 1; count of bases not matched to a gene: 9. Germline assignment: CDR1 WSHSY and CDR2 SAAADI. The CDR3 is CASIPGSGVNTGELFF. As DNA, the CDR3 is TGCGCCAGCATCCCCGGGAGCGGGGTGAACACCGGGGAGCTGTTTTTT.

This chain connects TRBV4-1 to TRBJ2-7, with 7 positions matching TRBD1. The CDR3 sequence is 13 residues long. CDR1 and CDR2 from the germline V gene are MGHRA and YSYEKL. Trimming cost V 4 bases and J 2 bases; bases outside gene matches: 2. CDR3 loop: CASSLGQTYEQYF. CDR3 sequence (DNA): TGCGCCAGCAGCCTGGGACAGACCTACGAGCAGTACTTC.

The chain employs TRBV7-2 and TRBJ2-5; D perhaps matches TRBD2 (6 bases). With 5 bases removed from V and 5 bases from J, the gap between germline ends came to 12 bases. The germline V gene has CDR1 SGHTA and CDR2 FQGNSA. The CDR3 runs to 13 residues. DNA for the CDR3: TGTGCCAGCAGCCAGAGAGGAGGGGAGACCCAGTACTTC. It is translated as CASSQRGGETQYF.

The chain recombines TRBV7-8 with TRBJ2-3, with TRBD2 matching 10 bases. Germline CDR1 reads SGHVS; CDR2 reads FQNEAQ. V lost 5 bases and J lost 4; bases outside the gene matches: 15. The CDR3 contains 18 residues. The CDR3 reads CASSGSRLAGEFADTQYF. CDR3 nucleotides: TGTGCCAGCAGCGGAAGTCGGCTAGCGGGGGAGTTCGCAGATACGCAGTATTTT.